Given below is one T cell receptor (beta chain) in context. The sample originates from a study of technical replicates of blood from a handful of donors. CDR1 and CDR2 (germline): MNHNY, SVGAGI (reference sequence). This CDR3 is 14 amino acids long. V shed 2 bases and J shed 5 bases, with 12 bases lying between them. Sequencing was performed with immunoSEQ multiplex PCR; in TCRdb, only in-frame clones are kept and a portion is missing. This repertoire shows tens of thousands of clones, 85% to 95% found once; its top ten account for over 4%. The specimen was PBMCs. V usage is TRBV6-6 and J usage is TRBJ1-1; no reliable D call. This sequence was found in a human donor in good health. Some clones in this sample may be carry-over from other donors' samples. CDR3 bases: TGTGCCAGCAGTTACGGAGGCGTTGGGACTGAAGCTTTCTTT. This gives the protein CASSYGGVGTEAFF.